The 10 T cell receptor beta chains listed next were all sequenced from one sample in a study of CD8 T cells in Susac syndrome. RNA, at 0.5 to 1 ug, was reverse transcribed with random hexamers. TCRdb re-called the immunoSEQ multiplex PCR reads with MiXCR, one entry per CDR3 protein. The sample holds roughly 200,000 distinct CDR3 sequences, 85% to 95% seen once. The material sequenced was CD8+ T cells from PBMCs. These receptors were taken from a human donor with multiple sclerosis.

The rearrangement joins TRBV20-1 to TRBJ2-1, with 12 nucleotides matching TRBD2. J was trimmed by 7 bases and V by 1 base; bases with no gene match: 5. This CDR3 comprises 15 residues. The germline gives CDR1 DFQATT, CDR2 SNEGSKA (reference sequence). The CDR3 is CSARGLAGVMNEQFF. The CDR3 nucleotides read TGCAGTGCTAGAGGACTAGCGGGAGTGATGAATGAGCAGTTCTTC.

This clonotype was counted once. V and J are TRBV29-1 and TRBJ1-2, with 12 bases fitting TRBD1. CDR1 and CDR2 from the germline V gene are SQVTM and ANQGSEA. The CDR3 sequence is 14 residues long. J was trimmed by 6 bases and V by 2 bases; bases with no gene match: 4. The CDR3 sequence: CSVERDRGHDGYTF. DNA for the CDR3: TGCAGCGTTGAACGGGACAGGGGGCATGATGGCTACACCTTC.

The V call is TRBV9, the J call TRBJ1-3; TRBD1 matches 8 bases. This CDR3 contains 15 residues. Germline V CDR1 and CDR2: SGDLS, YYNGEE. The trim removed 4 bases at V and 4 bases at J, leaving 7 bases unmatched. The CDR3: CASSNGQGSGNTIYF. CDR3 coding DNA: TGTGCCAGCAGCAACGGACAGGGATCAGGAAACACCATATATTTT.

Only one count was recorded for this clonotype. The CDR3 DNA follows: TGTGCCTGGAGTGTGGGAGCTTCGGCCAAAAACATTCAGTACTTC. Residues: CAWSVGASAKNIQYF. This chain links TRBV30 with TRBJ2-4, with D perhaps matching TRBD2 (5 bases). V lost 0 bases and J lost 1, with 10 bases in between. CDR1 is GTSNPN, CDR2 SVGIG, per germline (reference sequence). This CDR3 is 15 amino acids long.

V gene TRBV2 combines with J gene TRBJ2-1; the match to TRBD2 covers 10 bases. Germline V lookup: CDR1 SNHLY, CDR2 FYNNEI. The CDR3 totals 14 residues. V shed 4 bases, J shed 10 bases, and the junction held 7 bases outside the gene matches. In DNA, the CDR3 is TGTGCCAGCAGTGGCGGGACTAGCGAGAGGGAGCAGTTCTTC. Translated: CASSGGTSEREQFF. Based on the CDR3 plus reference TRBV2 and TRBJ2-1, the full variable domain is EPEVTQTPSHQVTQMGQEVILRCVPISNHLYFYWYRQILGQKVEFLVSFYNNEISEKSEIFDDQFSVERPDGSNFTLKIRSTKLEDSAMYFCASSGGTSEREQFFGPGTRLTVL.

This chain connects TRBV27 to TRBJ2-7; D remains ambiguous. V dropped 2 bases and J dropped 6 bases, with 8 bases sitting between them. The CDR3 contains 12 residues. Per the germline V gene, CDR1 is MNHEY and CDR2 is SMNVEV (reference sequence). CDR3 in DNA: TGTGCCAGCAGTTTACCCAAGGGCGAGCAGTACTTC. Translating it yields CASSLPKGEQYF.

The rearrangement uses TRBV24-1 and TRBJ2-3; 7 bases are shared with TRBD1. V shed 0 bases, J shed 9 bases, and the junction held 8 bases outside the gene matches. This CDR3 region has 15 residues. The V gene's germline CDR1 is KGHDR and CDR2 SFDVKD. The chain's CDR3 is CATSDLPGGVGTQYF. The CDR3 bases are TGTGCCACCAGTGATTTGCCAGGGGGAGTCGGGACGCAGTATTTT.

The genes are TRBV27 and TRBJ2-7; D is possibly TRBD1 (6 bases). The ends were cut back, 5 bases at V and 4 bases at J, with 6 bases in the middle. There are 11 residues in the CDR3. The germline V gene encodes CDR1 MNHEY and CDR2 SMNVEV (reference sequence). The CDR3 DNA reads TGTGCCAGCAGTAGGGGGTACGAGCAGTACTTC. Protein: CASSRGYEQYF.

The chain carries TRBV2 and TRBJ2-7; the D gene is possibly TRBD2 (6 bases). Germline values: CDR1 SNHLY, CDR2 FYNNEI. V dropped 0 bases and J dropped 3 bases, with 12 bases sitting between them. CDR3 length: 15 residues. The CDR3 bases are TGTGCCAGCAGTGAAGCGGGGGGACCAGGCTACGAGCAGTACTTC. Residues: CASSEAGGPGYEQYF.

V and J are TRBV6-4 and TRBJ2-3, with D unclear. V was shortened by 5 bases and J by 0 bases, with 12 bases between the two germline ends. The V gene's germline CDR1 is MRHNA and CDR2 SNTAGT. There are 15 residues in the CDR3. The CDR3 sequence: CASSIYSSSTDTQYF. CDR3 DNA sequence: TGTGCCAGCAGTATATACAGTTCTAGCACAGATACGCAGTATTTT.